These 2 T cell receptor beta chains share one sample of origin, sequenced in a study of T cell changes during pregnancy in multiple sclerosis. TCRdb's table, derived via immunoSEQ multiplex PCR, lists solely in-frame clones and lacks some. The repertoire holds tens of thousands of clones, with about 87% as singletons. Sequencing was performed on CD4+ T cells from peripheral blood mononuclear cells, taken before pregnancy. All receptors come from a female donor with multiple sclerosis, enrolled in a pregnancy study.

The rearrangement uses TRBV5-1 and TRBJ2-7; a possible D gene is TRBD1 (6 bases). The V end lost 3 bases, the J end lost 2 bases, and 12 bases lay between the germline ends. CDR1 is SGHRS, CDR2 YFSETQ, per germline. This CDR3 contains 14 residues. In nucleotides, the CDR3 is TGCGCCAGCAGCTCACGGACAGATCCCTACGAGCAGTACTTC. Amino acids: CASSSRTDPYEQYF.

The chain's CDR3 is CASSASGGALETQYF. The CDR3 DNA sequence: TGTGCCAGCAGCGCCAGCGGGGGGGCCCTAGAGACCCAGTACTTC. This sequence joins TRBV13 and TRBJ2-5; TRBD2 agrees at 10 bases. The length of the CDR3 is 15 residues. Germline CDR1 and CDR2: PRHDT and FYEKMQ (reference sequence). Losses at the gene ends were 5 bases for V and 4 bases for J; bases not matched to a gene: 7. The variable domain in full, completed from reference TRBV13 and TRBJ2-5, reads AAGVIQSPRHLIKEKRETATLKCYPIPRHDTVYWYQQGPGQDPQFLISFYEKMQSDKGSIPDRFSAQQFSDYHSELNMSSLELGDSALYFCASSASGGALETQYFGPGTRLLVL.